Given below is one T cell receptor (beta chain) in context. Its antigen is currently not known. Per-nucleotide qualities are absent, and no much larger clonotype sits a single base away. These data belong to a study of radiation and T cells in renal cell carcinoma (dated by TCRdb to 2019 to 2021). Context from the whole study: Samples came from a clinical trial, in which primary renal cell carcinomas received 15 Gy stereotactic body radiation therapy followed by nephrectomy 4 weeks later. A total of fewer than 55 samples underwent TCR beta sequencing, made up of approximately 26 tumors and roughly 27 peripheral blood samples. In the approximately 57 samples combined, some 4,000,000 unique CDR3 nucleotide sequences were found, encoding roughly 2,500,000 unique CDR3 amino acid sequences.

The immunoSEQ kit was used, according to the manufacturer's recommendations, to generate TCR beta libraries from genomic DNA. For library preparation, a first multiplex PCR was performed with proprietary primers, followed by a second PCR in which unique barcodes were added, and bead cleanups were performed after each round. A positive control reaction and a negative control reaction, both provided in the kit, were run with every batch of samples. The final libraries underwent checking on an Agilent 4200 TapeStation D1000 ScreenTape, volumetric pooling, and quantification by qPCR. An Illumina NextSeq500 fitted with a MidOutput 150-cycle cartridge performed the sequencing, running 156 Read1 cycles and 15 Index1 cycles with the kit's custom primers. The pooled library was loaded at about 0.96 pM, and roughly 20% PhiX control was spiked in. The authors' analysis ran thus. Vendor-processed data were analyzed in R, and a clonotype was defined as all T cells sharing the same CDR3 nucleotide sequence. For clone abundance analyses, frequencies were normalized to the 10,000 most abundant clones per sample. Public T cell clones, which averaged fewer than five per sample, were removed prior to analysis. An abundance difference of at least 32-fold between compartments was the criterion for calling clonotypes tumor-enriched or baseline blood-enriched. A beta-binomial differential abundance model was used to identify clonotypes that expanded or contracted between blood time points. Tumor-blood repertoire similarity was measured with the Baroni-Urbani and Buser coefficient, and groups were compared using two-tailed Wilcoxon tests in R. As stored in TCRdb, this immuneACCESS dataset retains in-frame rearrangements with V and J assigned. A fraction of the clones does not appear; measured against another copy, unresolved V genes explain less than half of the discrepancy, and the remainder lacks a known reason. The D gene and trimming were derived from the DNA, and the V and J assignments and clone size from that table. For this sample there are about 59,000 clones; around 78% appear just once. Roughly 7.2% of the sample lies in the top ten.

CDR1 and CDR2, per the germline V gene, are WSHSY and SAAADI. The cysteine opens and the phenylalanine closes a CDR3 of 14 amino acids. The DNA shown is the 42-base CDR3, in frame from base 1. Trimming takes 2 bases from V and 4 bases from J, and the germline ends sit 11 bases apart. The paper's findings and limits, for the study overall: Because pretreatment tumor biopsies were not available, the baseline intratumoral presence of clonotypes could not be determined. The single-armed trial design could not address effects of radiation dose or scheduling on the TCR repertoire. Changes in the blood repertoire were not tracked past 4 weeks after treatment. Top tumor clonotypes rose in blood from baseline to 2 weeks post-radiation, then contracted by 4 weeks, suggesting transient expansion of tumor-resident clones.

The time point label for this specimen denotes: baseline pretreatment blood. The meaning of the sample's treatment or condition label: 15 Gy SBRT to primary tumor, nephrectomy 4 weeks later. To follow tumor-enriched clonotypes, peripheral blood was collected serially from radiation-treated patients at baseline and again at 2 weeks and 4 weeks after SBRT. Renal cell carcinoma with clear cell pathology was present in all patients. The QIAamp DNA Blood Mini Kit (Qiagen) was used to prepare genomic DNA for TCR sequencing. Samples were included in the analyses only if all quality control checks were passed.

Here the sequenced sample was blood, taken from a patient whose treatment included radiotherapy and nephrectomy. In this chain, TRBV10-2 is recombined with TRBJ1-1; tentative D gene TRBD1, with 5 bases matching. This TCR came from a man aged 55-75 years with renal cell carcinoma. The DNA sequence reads TGCGCCAGCAGTGAGCCGGGGGGTGGCACTGAAGCTTTCTTT. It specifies CASSEPGGGTEAFF.